This section outlines one T cell receptor (beta chain) sequence together with its context. Here immunoSEQ multiplex PCR was the method, and the copy in TCRdb shows in-frame clones only, minus some. This table holds fewer than 60,000 clones, approximately 93% found once. CDR1 is SGHAT, CDR2 FQDESV, per germline (reference sequence). Trimming took 2 bases from V and 0 from J; bases not matched to a gene: 1. The CDR3 is 16 residues long. The data were obtained in a study of blood T cell repertoires in COVID-19. This sequence joins TRBV11-1 and TRBJ2-7, with 13 nucleotides matching TRBD2. The receptor was derived from a man aged 55-75 years with COVID-19, enrolled during active disease. The sequenced sample consisted of peripheral blood. CDR3: CASSLRTSGSSYEQYF. The DNA for the CDR3 is TGTGCCAGCAGCTTACGGACTAGCGGGAGCTCCTACGAGCAGTACTTC.